Listed below are T cell receptor beta chains from one sample, sequenced in a study of control samples from healthy donors and cancer patients. Some clones are missing from TCRdb's copy, which holds only in-frame ones; the method was immunoSEQ multiplex PCR. The sample holds under 60,000 clones; around 94% are singletons and the top ten take roughly 4%. Input material: blood. These receptors were taken from a young man in good health. CDR3s include the opening cysteine and the closing phenylalanine or tryptophan. The D gene is left open where the match is weak. Clone size is not always given. Where it is, it says once, few, many or a class for expanded clones.

V,D,size,J,DNA,CDR3
TRBV6-5,TRBD2,NA,TRBJ2-3,TGTGCCAGCAAGCTGCCATCTGGCGGGGGAGATACGCAGTATTTT,CASKLPSGGGDTQYF
TRBV24-1,TRBD1,once,TRBJ2-2,TGTGCCACCAGGGACAGGGGTTACACCGGGGAGCTGTTTTTT,CATRDRGYTGELFF
TRBV29-1,TRBD1,NA,TRBJ2-3,TGCAGCTCAAGGGGGCTGAGCACAGATACGCAGTATTTT,CSSRGLSTDTQYF
TRBV28,TRBD1,NA,TRBJ2-3,TGTGCCAGCAGCCTATTGACAGGGACCCTCACAGATACGCAGTATTTT,CASSLLTGTLTDTQYF
TRBV3-1/TRBV3-2,TRBD2,few,TRBJ2-5,TGTGCCAGCAGCCAAGGACAGACTAGCGGGGGGGCTGAGACCCAGTACTTC,CASSQGQTSGGAETQYF
TRBV30,TRBD1,NA,TRBJ2-2,TGTGCCTGGAGTTTACACCCGGGACAGGGGGCACCGAACACCGGGGAGCTGTTTTTT,CAWSLHPGQGAPNTGELFF
TRBV10-3,NA,NA,TRBJ1-1,TGTGCCATTGGTAAGACCGGCCGTCGGAACACTGAAGCTTTCTTT,CAIGKTGRRNTEAFF
TRBV28,NA,NA,TRBJ1-1,TGTGCCAGCAGTGGGGGCGCGAACACTGAAGCTTTCTTT,CASSGGANTEAFF
TRBV6-6,TRBD1,NA,TRBJ1-2,TGTGCCAGCAGTTACTCACAGGGGGGCTATGGCTACACCTTC,CASSYSQGGYGYTF
TRBV3-1/TRBV3-2,NA,NA,TRBJ1-5,TGTGCCAGCAGCCAAGGAAGTCAGCCCCAGCATTTT,CASSQGSQPQHF
TRBV18,NA,NA,TRBJ1-6,TGTGCCAGCTCACCACAGCCCGCTTCCAATTCACCCCTCCACTTT,CASSPQPASNSPLHF
TRBV6-5,NA,once,TRBJ1-2,TGTGCCAGCAGAATTGACAGGTCTGCTAACTATGGCTACACCTTC,CASRIDRSANYGYTF
TRBV2,NA,NA,TRBJ2-7,TGTGCCAGCAGCTCCCGGGACGGGGGCCTCTACGAGCAGTACTTC,CASSSRDGGLYEQYF
TRBV5-6,TRBD2,once,TRBJ2-5,TGTGCCAGCAGCTGGGGGCGCGGGGGGCGGGGCGAGACCCAGTACTTC,CASSWGRGGRGETQYF
TRBV11-2,NA,NA,TRBJ2-3,TGTGCCAGCAGCACCGGGCCCAAGGATACGCAGTATTTT,CASSTGPKDTQYF
TRBV7-2,NA,NA,TRBJ1-5,TGTGCCAGCAGCTTTGGGGGGGGGCCCCAGCATTTT,CASSFGGGPQHF
TRBV6-5,TRBD2,NA,TRBJ2-2,TGTGCCAGCAGTTTTACCCGGGGGGCGAACACCGGGGAGCTGTTTTTT,CASSFTRGANTGELFF
TRBV9,TRBD1,NA,TRBJ2-3,TGTGCCAGCAGCCATATTCCAGGGGGCAGGGGAGATACGCAGTATTTT,CASSHIPGGRGDTQYF
TRBV3-1/TRBV3-2,NA,NA,TRBJ2-5,TGTGCCAGCAGCGGACTACAAGAGACCCAGTACTTC,CASSGLQETQYF
TRBV28,NA,NA,TRBJ2-2,TGTGCCAGCCAAGTCCTTGGGGAGCTGTTTTTT,CASQVLGELFF
TRBV5-1,NA,NA,TRBJ2-1,TGCGCCAGCACCCCCCTCGAGGGCTATGAGCAGTTCTTC,CASTPLEGYEQFF
TRBV10-1,NA,NA,TRBJ2-7,TGCGCCAGCAGTGAGTCGGCGGTGAGCTCCTACGAGCAGTACTTC,CASSESAVSSYEQYF
TRBV6-5,NA,NA,TRBJ1-5,TGTGCCAGCAGCTACAGGACCGGGAGCAATCAGCCCCAGCATTTT,CASSYRTGSNQPQHF
TRBV28,NA,NA,TRBJ2-1,TGTGCCAGCAGCACCCGGAGGGAGGTGGGCTACAATGAGCAGTTCTTC,CASSTRREVGYNEQFF
TRBV7-9,NA,NA,TRBJ1-1,TGTGCCAGCAGCTTGAACCCTGAAGCTTTCTTT,CASSLNPEAFF
TRBV12-3/TRBV12-4,NA,once,TRBJ1-1,TGTGCCAGCAAGAGGGGCGGGGTAACTGAAGCTTTCTTT,CASKRGGVTEAFF
TRBV25-1,TRBD1,NA,TRBJ2-1,TGTGCCAGCAGTGACCGGGACAGCCAACCCCGGGGGCAGTTCTTC,CASSDRDSQPRGQFF
TRBV7-3,NA,NA,TRBJ2-7,TGTGCCAGCAGCCCAGGGGGGCTCTCCGAGCAGTACTTC,CASSPGGLSEQYF
TRBV30,TRBD2,once,TRBJ2-5,TGTGCCTCCCCGGGACTAGCACAAGAGACCCAGTACTTC,CASPGLAQETQYF
TRBV2,NA,NA,TRBJ2-3,TGTGCCAGCAGTGATGGCACGGGAACAGATACGCAGTATTTT,CASSDGTGTDTQYF
TRBV7-8,NA,NA,TRBJ1-1,TGTGCCAGCAGCTTAGCGCGTGGGGGAGGCGTGAACACTGAAGCTTTCTTT,CASSLARGGGVNTEAFF
TRBV5-4,TRBD2,NA,TRBJ2-2,TGTGCCAGCAGAAGCGGGGGGAACACCGGGGAGCTGTTTTTT,CASRSGGNTGELFF
TRBV11-3,TRBD1,NA,TRBJ2-2,TGTGCCAGCAGCGCTTACGGGACAGGGGTAACCGGGGAGCTGTTTTTT,CASSAYGTGVTGELFF
TRBV10-3,NA,NA,TRBJ2-2,TGTGCCATCACTAATATTGTACGGGCCGGGGAGCTGTTTTTT,CAITNIVRAGELFF
TRBV7-2,NA,NA,TRBJ1-1,TGTGCCAGCAGCCAGGACACGAACACTGAAGCTTTCTTT,CASSQDTNTEAFF
TRBV6-2/TRBV6-3,TRBD1,NA,TRBJ1-3,TGTGCCAGCAGGTACCTACAGGGGACTGGAAACACCATATATTTT,CASRYLQGTGNTIYF
TRBV5-6,TRBD2,NA,TRBJ2-1,TGTGCCAGCAGCACTCCTAGCGGCTCCTACAATGAGCAGTTCTTC,CASSTPSGSYNEQFF
TRBV4-1,NA,NA,TRBJ2-1,TGCGCCAGCAGCCAAGATCCGTCTACCCTGGGGAATGAGCAGTTCTTC,CASSQDPSTLGNEQFF